Here is one T cell receptor (beta chain) with its context. What it binds is unknown. The read stops 3 residues short of the end of the CDR3; the missing end is completed from the germline J gene. Most patients and controls had Caucasian heritage. Germline V lookup: CDR1 SNHLY, CDR2 FYNNEI. The CDR3 is 14 residues long. With 7 bases removed from V and 9 bases from J, the gap between germline ends came to 16 bases. The sample belongs to a study of T cell clonality in common variable immunodeficiency. Study-wide results and caveats: In common variable immunodeficiency, TCR beta chains reportedly carried fewer deletions and N-nucleotide insertions. TCRbeta clonality was increased in CVID versus healthy controls.

Libraries were prepared by immunoSEQ multiplex PCR; TCRdb keeps only in-frame clonotypes and omits some of them. The sample yields 25,000 to 30,000 clones, without any singletons. Sequencing was performed on peripheral blood mononuclear cells. The TCR sequence derives from a human donor with common variable immunodeficiency. V gene TRBV2 combines with J gene TRBJ1-6; no clear D. CDR3 DNA (partial): TGTGCCAGCACTATCGAGTCGGGTCGTTCACCC. Translating gives CASTIESGRSP. The whole CDR3 sequence is CASTIESGRSPLHF.